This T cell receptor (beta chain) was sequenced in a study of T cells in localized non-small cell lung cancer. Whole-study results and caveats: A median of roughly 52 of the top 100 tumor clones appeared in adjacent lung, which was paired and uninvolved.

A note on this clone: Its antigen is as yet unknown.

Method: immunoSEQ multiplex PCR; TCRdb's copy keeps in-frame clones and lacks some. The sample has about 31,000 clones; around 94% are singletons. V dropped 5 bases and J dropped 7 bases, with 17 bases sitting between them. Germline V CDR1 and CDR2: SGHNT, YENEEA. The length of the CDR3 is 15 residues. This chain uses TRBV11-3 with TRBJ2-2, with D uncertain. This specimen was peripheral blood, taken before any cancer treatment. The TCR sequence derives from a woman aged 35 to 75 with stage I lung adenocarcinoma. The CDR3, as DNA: TGTGCCAGCAGCCCGCGCCCCTCTGCTGGCGGGGAGCTGTTTTTT. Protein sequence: CASSPRPSAGGELFF. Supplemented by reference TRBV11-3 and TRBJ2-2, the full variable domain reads EAGVVQSPRYKIIEKKQPVAFWCNPISGHNTLYWYLQNLGQGPELLIRYENEEAVDDSQLPKDRFSAERLKGVDSTLKIQPAELGDSAVYLCASSPRPSAGGELFFGEGSRLTVL.